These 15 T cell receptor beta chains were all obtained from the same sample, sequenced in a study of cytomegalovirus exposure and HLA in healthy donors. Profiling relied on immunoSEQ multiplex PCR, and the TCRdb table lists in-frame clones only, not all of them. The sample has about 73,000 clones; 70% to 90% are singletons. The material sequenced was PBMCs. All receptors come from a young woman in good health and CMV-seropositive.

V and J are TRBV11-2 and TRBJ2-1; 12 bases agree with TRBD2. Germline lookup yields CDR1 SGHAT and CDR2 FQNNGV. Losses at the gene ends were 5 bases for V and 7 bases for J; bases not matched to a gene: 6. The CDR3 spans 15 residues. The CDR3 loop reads CASSPIGTSGNEQFF. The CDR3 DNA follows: TGTGCCAGCAGCCCGATCGGGACTAGCGGGAATGAGCAGTTCTTC.

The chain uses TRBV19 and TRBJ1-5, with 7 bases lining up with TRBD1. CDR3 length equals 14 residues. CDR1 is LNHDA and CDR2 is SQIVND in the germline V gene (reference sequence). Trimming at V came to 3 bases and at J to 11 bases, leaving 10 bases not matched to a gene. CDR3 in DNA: TGTGCCAGTAGTATGGTCGCAGGGGGTATGTCCCAGCATTTT. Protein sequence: CASSMVAGGMSQHF.

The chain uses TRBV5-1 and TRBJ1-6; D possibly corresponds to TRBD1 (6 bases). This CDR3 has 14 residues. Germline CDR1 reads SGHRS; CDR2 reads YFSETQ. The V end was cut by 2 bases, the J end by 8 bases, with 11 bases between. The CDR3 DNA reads TGCGCCAGCAGCTTACAGGGAGGGGATTCACCCCTCCACTTT. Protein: CASSLQGGDSPLHF.

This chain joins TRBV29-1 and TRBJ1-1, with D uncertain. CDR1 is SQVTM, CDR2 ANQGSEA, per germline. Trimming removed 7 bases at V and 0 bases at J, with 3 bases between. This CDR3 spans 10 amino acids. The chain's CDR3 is CSGLNTEAFF. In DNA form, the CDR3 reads TGCAGCGGGCTGAACACTGAAGCTTTCTTT.

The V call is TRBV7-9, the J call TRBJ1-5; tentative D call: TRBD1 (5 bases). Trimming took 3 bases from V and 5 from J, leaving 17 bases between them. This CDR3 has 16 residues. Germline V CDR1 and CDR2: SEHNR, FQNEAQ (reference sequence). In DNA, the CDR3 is TGTGCCAGCAGCTTGGGGGGGGATCAGGGTTATCAGCCCCAGCATTTT. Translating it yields CASSLGGDQGYQPQHF. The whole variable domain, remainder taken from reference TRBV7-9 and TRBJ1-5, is DTGVSQNPRHKITKRGQNVTFRCDPISEHNRLYWYRQTLGQGPEFLTYFQNEAQLEKSRLLSDRFSAERPKGSFSTLEIQRTEQGDSAMYLCASSLGGDQGYQPQHFGDGTRLSIL.

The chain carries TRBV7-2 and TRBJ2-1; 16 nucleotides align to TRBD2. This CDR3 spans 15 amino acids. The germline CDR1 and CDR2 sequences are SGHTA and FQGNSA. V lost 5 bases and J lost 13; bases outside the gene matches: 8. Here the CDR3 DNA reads TGTGCCAGCAGCCTATCCGGGACTAGCGGGGGGGGCCAGTTCTTC. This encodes CASSLSGTSGGGQFF. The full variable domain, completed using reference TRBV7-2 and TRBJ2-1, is GAGVSQSPSNKVTEKGKDVELRCDPISGHTALYWYRQSLGQGLEFLIYFQGNSAPDKSGLPSDRFSAERTGGSVSTLTIQRTQQEDSAVYLCASSLSGTSGGGQFFGPGTRLTVL.

The CDR3, as DNA: TGTGCCAGCTCACCACTGCCGGGTACCGTGATCTCTGGAAACACCATATATTTT. Translation gives CASSPLPGTVISGNTIYF. This chain joins TRBV18 and TRBJ1-3; no reliable D call. The length of the CDR3 is 18 residues. The germline V and J ends were trimmed by 1 base and 0 bases, with 16 bases remaining between them. Germline lookup yields CDR1 KGHSH and CDR2 LQKENI.

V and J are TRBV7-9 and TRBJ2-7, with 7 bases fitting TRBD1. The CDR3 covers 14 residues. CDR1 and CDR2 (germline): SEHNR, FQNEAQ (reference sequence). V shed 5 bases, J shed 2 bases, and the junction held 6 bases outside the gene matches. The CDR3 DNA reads TGTGCCAGCAGCGACCGGGACAGAGCCTACGAGCAGTACTTC. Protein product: CASSDRDRAYEQYF.

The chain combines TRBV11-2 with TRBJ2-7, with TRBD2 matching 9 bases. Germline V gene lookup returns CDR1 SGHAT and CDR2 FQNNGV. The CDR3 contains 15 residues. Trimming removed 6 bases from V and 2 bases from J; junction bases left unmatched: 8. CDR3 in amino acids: CASSWLAGRTYEQYF. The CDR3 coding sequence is TGTGCCAGCAGTTGGCTAGCGGGAAGAACCTACGAGCAGTACTTC.

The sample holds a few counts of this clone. The CDR3 DNA sequence: TGTGCCAGCAGGTCGGAGTACCGGGACAGGGGGCGAGAGCAGTACTTC. This gives the protein CASRSEYRDRGREQYF. The gene calls are TRBV27 and TRBJ2-7, with 12 bases aligning to TRBD1. This CDR3 comprises 16 residues. J lost 7 bases, V lost 6 bases, and 13 bases had no gene match. Germline assignment: CDR1 MNHEY and CDR2 SMNVEV (reference sequence).

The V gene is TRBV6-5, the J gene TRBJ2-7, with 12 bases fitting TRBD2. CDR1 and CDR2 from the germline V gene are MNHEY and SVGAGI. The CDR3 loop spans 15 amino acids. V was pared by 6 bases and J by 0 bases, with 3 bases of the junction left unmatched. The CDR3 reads CASRETSGGSYEQYF. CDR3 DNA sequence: TGTGCCAGCAGGGAGACTAGCGGGGGCTCCTACGAGCAGTACTTC.

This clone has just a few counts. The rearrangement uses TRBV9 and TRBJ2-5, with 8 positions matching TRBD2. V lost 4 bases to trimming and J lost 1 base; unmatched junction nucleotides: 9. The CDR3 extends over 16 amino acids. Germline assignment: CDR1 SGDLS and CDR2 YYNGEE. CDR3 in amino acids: CASSPGAGGLQETQYF. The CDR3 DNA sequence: TGTGCCAGCAGCCCCGGGGCGGGAGGACTCCAAGAGACCCAGTACTTC.

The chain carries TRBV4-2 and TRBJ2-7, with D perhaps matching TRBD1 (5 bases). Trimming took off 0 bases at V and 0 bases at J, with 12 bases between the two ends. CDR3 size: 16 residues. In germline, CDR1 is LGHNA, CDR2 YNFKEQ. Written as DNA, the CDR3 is TGTGCCAGCAGCCAAGATCTAGGGGCTAGCTCCTACGAGCAGTACTTC. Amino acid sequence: CASSQDLGASSYEQYF.

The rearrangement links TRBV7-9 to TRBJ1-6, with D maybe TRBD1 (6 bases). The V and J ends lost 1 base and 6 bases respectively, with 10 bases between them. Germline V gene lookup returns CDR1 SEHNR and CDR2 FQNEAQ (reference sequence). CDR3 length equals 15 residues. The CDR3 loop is CASSLETGANSPLHF. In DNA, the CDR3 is TGTGCCAGCAGCTTAGAGACAGGAGCTAATTCACCCCTCCACTTT.

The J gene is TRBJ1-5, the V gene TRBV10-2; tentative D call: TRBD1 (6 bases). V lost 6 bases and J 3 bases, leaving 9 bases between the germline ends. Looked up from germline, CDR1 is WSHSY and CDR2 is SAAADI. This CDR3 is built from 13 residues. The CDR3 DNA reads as TGCGCCAGCAGCGGGACACCCAATCAGCCCCAGCATTTT. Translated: CASSGTPNQPQHF.